Listed below are T cell receptor beta chains from one sample, sequenced in a study of cytomegalovirus exposure and HLA in healthy donors. Clones were read by immunoSEQ multiplex PCR, and TCRdb kept only the in-frame ones, dropping some. The repertoire has some 150,000 clones, roughly 80% of them found once; the top ten carry 7%. The sample consisted of PBMCs. The receptors shown here come from a woman in her twenties or thirties in good health and CMV-seropositive. Both conserved end residues are part of each CDR3.

>TRBV9
CASSVSTGGNGDTEAFF
>TRBV19
CASSKHGTGYEQYF
>TRBV28
CASRGQGVSQPQHF
>TRBV5-1
CASSSEPSINEQFF
>TRBV4-2
CASSQVATSRTEAFF
>TRBV18
CASLLSLAGGSTDTQYF
>TRBV20-1
CSAQGGYGYTF
>TRBV6-1
CASSEAVDRAQPQHF
>TRBV7-8
CASSVGSYEQYF
>TRBV6-5
CASSYVYGGGPDTQYF
>TRBV11-2
CAGSTPHQGNTEAFF
>TRBV6-1
CASSESGGVPYGYTF
>TRBV2
CAGFGGSSGNTIYF
>TRBV5-1
CASSGGGVVYNEQFF
>TRBV6-5
CASSSTGRHGYTF
>TRBV28
CASRIGGGGGTEAFF
>TRBV30
CAWSSPVDREKTEAFF
>TRBV11-2
CASSFLGQGTAFF
>TRBV2
CASSPPLAGGSNEQFF
>TRBV5-6
CASSLRDRGPYGYTF
>TRBV10-3
CAIFGVGPDQPQHF
>TRBV2
CASSEAPTNYGYTF
>TRBV4-2
CASRHRGLDTEAFF
>TRBV27
CASSLWAWGQGFPGLHTGELFF
>TRBV27
CATRRENTGELFF
>TRBV7-6
CASSERAGTAIYEQYF
>TRBV5-5
CASSLMQADSGNTIYF
>TRBV29-1
CSVATAQETQYF
>TRBV28
CASGGQGARNNYGYTF
>TRBV10-2
CASSGGTERGNTIYF
>TRBV7-9
CASTKRAADSYNEQFF
>TRBV7-8
CASSSYSTADTQYF
>TRBV15
CATSREGLSYGYTF
>TRBV19
CASSIPSSGANVLTF
>TRBV5-1
CASSAGQGIDYGYTF
>TRBV28
CASSTPQGGYGYTF
>TRBV6-1
CASSRGRGYGYTF
>TRBV4-2
CASSQDVRDRGLRYF
>TRBV28
CASSFGLAGGYTGELFF
>TRBV29-1
CSVERQAVAFF
>TRBV12-5
CASGDRGSLQFF
>TRBV15
CATSAGTGRNQPQHF
>TRBV2
CASSDVSRVGELFF
>TRBV2
CASSEEQGRWPSYEQYF
>TRBV5-1
CASSLAGTASYEQYF
>TRBV6-6
CASSLLRGIAKNIQYF
>TRBV29-1
CSAAGRGGDEQYF